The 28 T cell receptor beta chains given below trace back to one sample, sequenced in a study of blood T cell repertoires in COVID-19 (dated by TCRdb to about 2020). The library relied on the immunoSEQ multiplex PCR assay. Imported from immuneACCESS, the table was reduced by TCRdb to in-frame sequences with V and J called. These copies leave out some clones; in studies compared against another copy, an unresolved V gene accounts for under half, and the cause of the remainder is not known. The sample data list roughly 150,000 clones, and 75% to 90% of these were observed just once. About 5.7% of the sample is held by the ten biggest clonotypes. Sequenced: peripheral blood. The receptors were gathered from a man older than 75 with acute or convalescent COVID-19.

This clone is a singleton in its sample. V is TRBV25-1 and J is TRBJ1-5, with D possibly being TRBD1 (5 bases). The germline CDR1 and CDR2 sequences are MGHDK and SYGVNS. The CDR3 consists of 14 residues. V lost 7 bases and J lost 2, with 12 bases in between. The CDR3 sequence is CASKLTERNQPQHF. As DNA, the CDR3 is TGTGCCAGCAAGTTGACAGAGCGCAATCAGCCCCAGCATTTT.

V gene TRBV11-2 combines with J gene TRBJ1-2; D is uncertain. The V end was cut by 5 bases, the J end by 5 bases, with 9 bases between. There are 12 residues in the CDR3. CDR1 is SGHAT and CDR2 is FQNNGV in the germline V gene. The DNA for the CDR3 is TGTGCCAGCAGCGACACCACATATGGCTACACCTTC. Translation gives CASSDTTYGYTF.

CDR3 bases: TGTGCCAGCAGCGCGACAGGTGGCTCTGGAAACACCATATATTTT. As protein: CASSATGGSGNTIYF. This chain uses TRBV7-9 with TRBJ1-3, with TRBD1 as a possible D gene (6 bases). CDR3 length equals 15 residues. Deletions cut 5 bases from V and 0 bases from J, with 11 bases between. Germline V gene lookup returns CDR1 SEHNR and CDR2 FQNEAQ (reference sequence).

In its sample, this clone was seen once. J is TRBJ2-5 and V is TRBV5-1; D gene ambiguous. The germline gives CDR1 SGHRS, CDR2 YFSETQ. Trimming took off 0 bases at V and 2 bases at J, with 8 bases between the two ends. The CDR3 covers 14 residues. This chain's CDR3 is CASSLVAQQETQYF. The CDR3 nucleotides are TGCGCCAGCAGCTTGGTGGCACAGCAAGAGACCCAGTACTTC.

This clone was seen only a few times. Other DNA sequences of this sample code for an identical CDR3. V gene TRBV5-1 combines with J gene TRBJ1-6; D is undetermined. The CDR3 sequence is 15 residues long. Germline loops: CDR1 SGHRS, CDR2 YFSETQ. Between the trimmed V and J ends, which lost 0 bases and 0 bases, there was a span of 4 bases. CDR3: CASSLESSYNSPLHF. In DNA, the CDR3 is TGCGCCAGCAGCTTGGAGAGCTCCTATAATTCACCCCTCCACTTT.

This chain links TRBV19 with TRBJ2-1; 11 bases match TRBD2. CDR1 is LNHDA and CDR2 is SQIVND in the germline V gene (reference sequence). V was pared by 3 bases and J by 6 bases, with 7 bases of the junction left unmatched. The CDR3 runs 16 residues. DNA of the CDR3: TGTGCCAGTAGTATGTTAGGGACTAGCGGCTTCAATGAGCAGTTCTTC. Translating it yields CASSMLGTSGFNEQFF. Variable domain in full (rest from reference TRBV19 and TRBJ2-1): DGGITQSPKYLFRKEGQNVTLSCEQNLNHDAMYWYRQDPGQGLRLIYYSQIVNDFQKGDIAEGYSVSREKKESFPLTVTSAQKNPTAFYLCASSMLGTSGFNEQFFGPGTRLTVL.

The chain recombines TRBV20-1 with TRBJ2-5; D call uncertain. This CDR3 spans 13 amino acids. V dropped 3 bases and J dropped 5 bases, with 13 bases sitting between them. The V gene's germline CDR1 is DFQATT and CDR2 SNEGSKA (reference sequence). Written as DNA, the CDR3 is TGCAGTGCTAGTTCGGAGACCCGGGAGACCCAGTACTTC. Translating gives CSASSETRETQYF.

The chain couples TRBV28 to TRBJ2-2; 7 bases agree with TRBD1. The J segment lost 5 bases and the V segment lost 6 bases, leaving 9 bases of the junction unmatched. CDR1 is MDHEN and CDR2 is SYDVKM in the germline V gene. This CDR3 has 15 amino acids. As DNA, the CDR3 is TGTGCCAGCAGCCCAGGGACAGCCGGGACCGGGGAGCTGTTTTTT. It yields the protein CASSPGTAGTGELFF.

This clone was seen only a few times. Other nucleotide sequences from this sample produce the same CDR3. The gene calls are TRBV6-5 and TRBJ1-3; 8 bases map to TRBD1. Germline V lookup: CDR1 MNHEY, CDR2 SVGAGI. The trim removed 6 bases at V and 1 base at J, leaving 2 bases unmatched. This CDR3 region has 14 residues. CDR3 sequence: CASRTGGSGNTIYF. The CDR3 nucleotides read TGTGCCAGCAGAACAGGGGGTTCTGGAAACACCATATATTTT.

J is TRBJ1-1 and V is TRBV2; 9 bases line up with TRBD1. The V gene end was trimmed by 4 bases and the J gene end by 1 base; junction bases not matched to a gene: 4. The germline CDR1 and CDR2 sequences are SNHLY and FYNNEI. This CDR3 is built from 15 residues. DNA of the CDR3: TGTGCCAGCAGTGTTCTGGGACAGGGGAACACTGAAGCTTTCTTT. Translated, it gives CASSVLGQGNTEAFF.

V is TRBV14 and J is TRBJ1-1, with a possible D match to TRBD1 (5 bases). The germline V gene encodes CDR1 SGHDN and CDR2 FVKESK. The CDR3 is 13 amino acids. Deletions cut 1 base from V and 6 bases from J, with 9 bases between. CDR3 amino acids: CASSQVGTAEAFF. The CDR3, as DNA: TGTGCCAGCAGCCAAGTAGGGACTGCTGAAGCTTTCTTT.

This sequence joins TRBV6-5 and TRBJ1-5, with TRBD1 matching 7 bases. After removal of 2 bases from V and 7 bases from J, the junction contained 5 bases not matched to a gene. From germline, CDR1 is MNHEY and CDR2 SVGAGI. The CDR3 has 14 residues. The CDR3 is CASSYDRAVQPQHF. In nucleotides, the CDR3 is TGTGCCAGCAGTTACGACAGGGCAGTACAGCCCCAGCATTTT.

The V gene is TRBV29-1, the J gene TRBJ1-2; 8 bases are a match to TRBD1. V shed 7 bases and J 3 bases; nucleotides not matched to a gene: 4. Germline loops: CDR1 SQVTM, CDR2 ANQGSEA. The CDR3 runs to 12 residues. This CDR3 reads CSGATGDYGYTF. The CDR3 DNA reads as TGCAGCGGGGCGACAGGGGACTATGGCTACACCTTC.

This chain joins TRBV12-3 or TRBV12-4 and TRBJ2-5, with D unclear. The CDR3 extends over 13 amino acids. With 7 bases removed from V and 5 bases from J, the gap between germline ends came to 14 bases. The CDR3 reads CASIGQPGETQYF. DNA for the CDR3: TGTGCCAGCATTGGCCAGCCGGGTGAGACCCAGTACTTC.

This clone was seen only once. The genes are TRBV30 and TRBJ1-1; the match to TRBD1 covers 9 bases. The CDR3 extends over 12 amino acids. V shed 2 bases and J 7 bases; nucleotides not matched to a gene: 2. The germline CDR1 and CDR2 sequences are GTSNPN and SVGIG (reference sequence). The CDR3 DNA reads TGTGCCTGGAGTACAGGGGGCAGTGAAGCTTTCTTT. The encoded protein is CAWSTGGSEAFF.

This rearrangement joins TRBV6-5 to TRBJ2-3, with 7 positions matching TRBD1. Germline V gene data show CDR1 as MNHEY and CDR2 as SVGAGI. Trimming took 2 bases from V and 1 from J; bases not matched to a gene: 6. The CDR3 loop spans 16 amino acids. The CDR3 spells CASSYTPDRGTDTQYF. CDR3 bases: TGTGCCAGCAGTTACACCCCTGACAGGGGCACAGATACGCAGTATTTT.

The CDR3 protein is CASSLALWDSGNTIYF. In DNA form, the CDR3 reads TGCGCCAGCAGCTTGGCGTTATGGGACAGCGGAAACACCATATATTTT. This sequence joins TRBV5-1 and TRBJ1-3; 7 bases match TRBD1. Germline V gene lookup returns CDR1 SGHRS and CDR2 YFSETQ. With 0 bases clipped from V and 4 bases from J, the junction kept 7 bases outside the gene matches. The CDR3 runs 16 residues.

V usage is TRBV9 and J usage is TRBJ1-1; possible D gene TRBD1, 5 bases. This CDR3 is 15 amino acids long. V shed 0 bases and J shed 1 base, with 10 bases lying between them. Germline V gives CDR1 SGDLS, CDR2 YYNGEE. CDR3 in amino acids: CASSVGPGQNTEAFF. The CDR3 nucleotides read TGTGCCAGCAGCGTAGGCCCAGGGCAGAACACTGAAGCTTTCTTT. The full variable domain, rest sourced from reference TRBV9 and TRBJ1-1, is DSGVTQTPKHLITATGQRVTLRCSPRSGDLSVYWYQQSLDQGLQFLIQYYNGEERAKGNILERFSAQQFPDLHSELNLSSLELGDSALYFCASSVGPGQNTEAFFGQGTRLTVV.

For the CDR3, the DNA is TGTGCCAGCAGCTTTCGACAGCTAAATAATTCACCCCTCCACTTT. It codes for CASSFRQLNNSPLHF. The chain uses TRBV11-3 and TRBJ1-6; D is perhaps TRBD1 (5 bases). CDR1 SGHNT and CDR2 YENEEA come from the germline V gene. The CDR3 extends over 15 amino acids. Trimming left V 3 bases short and J 5 bases short, with 11 bases between.

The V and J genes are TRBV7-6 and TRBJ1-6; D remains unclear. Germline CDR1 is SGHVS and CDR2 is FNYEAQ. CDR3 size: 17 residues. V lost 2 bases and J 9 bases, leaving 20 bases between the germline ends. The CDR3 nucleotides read TGTGCCAGCAGCTTAAGTCTTCTCGGTCCTCTAGGTTCACCCCTCCACTTT. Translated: CASSLSLLGPLGSPLHF.

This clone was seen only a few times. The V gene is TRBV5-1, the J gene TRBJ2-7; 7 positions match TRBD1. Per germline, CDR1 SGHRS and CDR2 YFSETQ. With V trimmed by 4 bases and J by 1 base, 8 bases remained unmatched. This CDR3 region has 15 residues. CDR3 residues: CASSAQPGQSYEQYF. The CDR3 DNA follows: TGCGCCAGCAGCGCCCAACCGGGACAGTCCTACGAGCAGTACTTC.

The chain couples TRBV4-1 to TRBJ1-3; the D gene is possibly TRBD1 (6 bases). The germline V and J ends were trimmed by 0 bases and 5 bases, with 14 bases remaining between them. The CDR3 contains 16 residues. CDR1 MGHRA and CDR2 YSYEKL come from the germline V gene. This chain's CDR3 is CASSQDLRTARNTIYF. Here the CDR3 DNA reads TGCGCCAGCAGCCAAGATTTGCGGACAGCCAGAAACACCATATATTTT.

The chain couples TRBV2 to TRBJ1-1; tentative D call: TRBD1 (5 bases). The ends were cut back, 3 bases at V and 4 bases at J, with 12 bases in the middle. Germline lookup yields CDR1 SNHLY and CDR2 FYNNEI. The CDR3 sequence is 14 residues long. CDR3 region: CASSDRGVGTEAFF. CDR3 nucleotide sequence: TGTGCCAGCAGTGACCGGGGGGTGGGCACTGAAGCTTTCTTT.

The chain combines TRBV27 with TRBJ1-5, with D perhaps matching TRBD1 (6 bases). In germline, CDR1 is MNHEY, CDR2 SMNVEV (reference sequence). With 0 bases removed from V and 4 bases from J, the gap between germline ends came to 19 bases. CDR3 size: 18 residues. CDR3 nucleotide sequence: TGTGCCAGCAGTTTATCGGCTGACAGGCGATTAGGGAATCAGCCCCAGCATTTT. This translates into CASSLSADRRLGNQPQHF.

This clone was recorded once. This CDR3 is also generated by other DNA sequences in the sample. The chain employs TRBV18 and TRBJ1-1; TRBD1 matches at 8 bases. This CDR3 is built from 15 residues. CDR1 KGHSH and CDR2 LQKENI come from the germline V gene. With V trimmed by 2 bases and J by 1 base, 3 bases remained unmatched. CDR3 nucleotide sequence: TGTGCCAGCTCACCATCCGGGACAGGGAACACTGAAGCTTTCTTT. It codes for CASSPSGTGNTEAFF.

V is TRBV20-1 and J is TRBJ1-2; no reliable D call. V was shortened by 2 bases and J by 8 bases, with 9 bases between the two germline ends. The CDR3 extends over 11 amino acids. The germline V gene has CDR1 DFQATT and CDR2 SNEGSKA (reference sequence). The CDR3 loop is CSARPPNGYTF. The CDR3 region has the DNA TGCAGTGCTAGACCTCCTAACGGCTACACCTTC.

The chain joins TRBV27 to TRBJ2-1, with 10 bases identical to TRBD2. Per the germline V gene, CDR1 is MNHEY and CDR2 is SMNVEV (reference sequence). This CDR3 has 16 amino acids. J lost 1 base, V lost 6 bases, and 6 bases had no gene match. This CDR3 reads CASSPRTSGSYNEQFF. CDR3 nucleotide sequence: TGTGCCAGCAGCCCACGGACTAGCGGTTCCTACAATGAGCAGTTCTTC.

DNA of the CDR3: TGTGCCAGTAGTATATCGACAGGTTACCAGCCCCAGCATTTT. It yields the protein CASSISTGYQPQHF. The V gene is TRBV19, the J gene TRBJ1-5, with a tentative D call TRBD1 (6 bases). CDR3 length: 14 amino acids. With 2 bases removed from V and 7 bases from J, the gap between germline ends came to 12 bases. CDR1 is LNHDA, CDR2 SQIVND, per germline (reference sequence).